One and the same sample provided the 26 T cell receptor beta chains below, sequenced in a study of PD-L1 blockade in urothelial cancer. Sequencing used immunoSEQ multiplex PCR; TCRdb keeps in-frame clones, though not all of them. The sample contains roughly 36,000 clones, 80% to 90% of which appear only once. Sequenced here: PBMCs, sampled around atezolizumab (anti-PD-L1) treatment. Receptors were obtained from a man aged 55-75 years with urothelial cancer.

The chain is built from TRBV11-2 and TRBJ1-1; D might be TRBD1 (5 bases). V was pared by 5 bases and J by 5 bases, with 24 bases between. From germline, CDR1 is SGHAT and CDR2 FQNNGV. The CDR3 runs 17 residues. The CDR3 region has the DNA TGTGCCAGCAGCGGCTTTATGAATGGGGGGTCAGGAACTGAAGCTTTCTTT. Its protein product is CASSGFMNGGSGTEAFF.

This sequence joins TRBV11-2 and TRBJ2-3; TRBD2 matches 11 bases. V lost 1 base, J lost 3 bases, and 3 bases stayed unmatched. Looked up from germline, CDR1 is SGHAT and CDR2 is FQNNGV. The CDR3 totals 16 residues. The CDR3: CASSLASGGRTDTQYF. The CDR3 bases are TGTGCCAGCAGCTTAGCTAGCGGGGGGAGAACAGATACGCAGTATTTT.

The chain joins TRBV10-2 to TRBJ2-3, with D unresolved. Germline V gene sequence: CDR1 WSHSY, CDR2 SAAADI. Trimming removed 8 bases from V and 6 bases from J, with 9 bases in between. The CDR3 extends over 11 amino acids. The CDR3 loop is CASVFFDTQYF. Here the CDR3 DNA reads TGCGCCAGCGTATTTTTCGATACGCAGTATTTT.

J is TRBJ2-7 and V is TRBV28; maybe TRBD1 (6 bases). Trimming removed 7 bases from V and 3 bases from J, with 16 bases in between. The CDR3 sequence is 14 residues long. Germline V gene lookup returns CDR1 MDHEN and CDR2 SYDVKM. The CDR3 sequence: CASTPPGQIYEQYF. CDR3 nucleotide sequence: TGTGCCAGCACCCCTCCCGGACAGATCTACGAGCAGTACTTC.

As DNA, the CDR3 is TGTGCCAGCAGGGATAGGAGGGGAGAGGAGACCCAGTACTTC. Translation: CASRDRRGEETQYF. The rearrangement links TRBV7-9 to TRBJ2-5, with D possibly TRBD2 on 6 matching bases. Germline assignment: CDR1 SEHNR and CDR2 FQNEAQ (reference sequence). With 6 bases removed from V and 5 bases from J, the gap between germline ends came to 16 bases. The CDR3 has 14 residues.

The J gene is TRBJ1-1, the V gene TRBV7-2, with 7 positions matching TRBD1. CDR1 SGHTA and CDR2 FQGNSA come from the germline V gene. The trim removed 5 bases at V and 5 bases at J, leaving 11 bases unmatched. This CDR3 has 15 residues. The CDR3 nucleotides are TGTGCCAGCAGCCGGGACAGCCTTTGGGAAACTGAAGCTTTCTTT. Translating it yields CASSRDSLWETEAFF. Full variable domain (rest looked up from reference TRBV7-2 and TRBJ1-1): GAGVSQSPSNKVTEKGKDVELRCDPISGHTALYWYRQSLGQGLEFLIYFQGNSAPDKSGLPSDRFSAERTGGSVSTLTIQRTQQEDSAVYLCASSRDSLWETEAFFGQGTRLTVV.

The chain recombines TRBV2 with TRBJ2-7; TRBD2 aligns across 8 bases. This CDR3 contains 14 residues. CDR1 and CDR2 from the germline V gene are SNHLY and FYNNEI. Trimming took 7 bases from V and 7 from J; bases not matched to a gene: 12. The CDR3 DNA sequence: TGTGCCAGCACAAACGAAGCGGGAGCTAAAGAGCAGTACTTC. It codes for CASTNEAGAKEQYF.

This chain joins TRBV4-2 and TRBJ2-2; 7 bases are shared with TRBD1. The CDR3 covers 17 residues. Germline CDR1 reads LGHNA; CDR2 reads YNFKEQ. Trimming cost V 0 bases and J 6 bases; bases outside gene matches: 10. The CDR3 spells CASSQDGTARPAGELFF. The CDR3 bases are TGTGCCAGCAGCCAAGATGGGACAGCCCGACCCGCCGGGGAGCTGTTTTTT.

V is TRBV28 and J is TRBJ2-3; 7 bases align to TRBD2. V shed 8 bases, J shed 1 base, and the junction held 9 bases outside the gene matches. CDR1 and CDR2 (germline): MDHEN, SYDVKM. This CDR3 contains 15 residues. In DNA form, the CDR3 reads TGTGCCAGCGGCCCGGGCGGGGGACGCACAGATACGCAGTATTTT. Its translation: CASGPGGGRTDTQYF. Full variable domain (rest looked up from reference TRBV28 and TRBJ2-3): DVKVTQSSRYLVKRTGEKVFLECVQDMDHENMFWYRQDPGLGLRLIYFSYDVKMKEKGDIPEGYSVSREKKERFSLILESASTNQTSMYLCASGPGGGRTDTQYFGPGTRLTVL.

This rearrangement joins TRBV30 to TRBJ2-1; D is possibly TRBD2 (6 bases). This CDR3 spans 13 amino acids. Germline CDR1 is GTSNPN and CDR2 is SVGIG (reference sequence). Trimming stripped 5 bases from V and 2 bases from J, with 10 bases between. The CDR3 reads CAWSSSAYNEQFF. CDR3 bases: TGTGCCTGGTCTTCTAGCGCCTACAATGAGCAGTTCTTC.

The sample holds a few counts of this clone. V is TRBV5-4 and J is TRBJ2-2; 9 bases agree with TRBD2. CDR3 size: 16 residues. Germline V gene lookup returns CDR1 SGHNT and CDR2 YYREEE (reference sequence). Trimming at V came to 2 bases and at J to 2 bases, leaving 4 bases not matched to a gene. CDR3 protein: CASSFQRGANTGELFF. For the CDR3, the DNA is TGTGCCAGCAGCTTCCAGCGGGGGGCAAACACCGGGGAGCTGTTTTTT.

The genes are TRBV6-5 and TRBJ1-2; D not certain. V was clipped by 0 bases and J by 5 bases, with 16 bases between them. This CDR3 has 16 residues. Germline CDR1 and CDR2: MNHEY and SVGAGI. The CDR3 coding sequence is TGTGCCAGCAGTTACTCAGAGATCAATGACGGGTATGGCTACACCTTC. The encoded protein is CASSYSEINDGYGYTF.

V usage is TRBV19 and J usage is TRBJ2-1; TRBD2 is a possible D gene (6 bases). V gave up 4 bases and J gave up 2 bases, with 9 bases separating them. From germline, CDR1 is LNHDA and CDR2 SQIVND (reference sequence). CDR3 length: 14 amino acids. The CDR3 sequence: CASSRTGAYNEQFF. Here the CDR3 DNA reads TGTGCCAGTAGTAGGACGGGGGCCTACAATGAGCAGTTCTTC.

The rearrangement joins TRBV28 to TRBJ1-5, with D possibly TRBD1 on 6 matching bases. Between the trimmed V and J ends, which lost 6 bases and 0 bases, there was a span of 15 bases. CDR3 length equals 16 residues. CDR1 is MDHEN and CDR2 is SYDVKM in the germline V gene. The CDR3 spells CASSSGVGVSNQPQHF. The CDR3, as DNA: TGTGCCAGCAGCTCAGGGGTTGGGGTTAGCAATCAGCCCCAGCATTTT.

CDR3 loop: CASSPSPSSGRQFF. The CDR3 coding sequence is TGTGCCAGCAGCCCCTCGCCATCTAGCGGGAGACAGTTCTTC. The V call is TRBV7-3, the J call TRBJ2-1, with 10 bases lining up with TRBD2. This CDR3 has 14 residues. Germline assignment: CDR1 SGHTA and CDR2 FQGTGA. The trim removed 5 bases at V and 13 bases at J, leaving 11 bases unmatched.

This chain connects TRBV7-9 to TRBJ1-2; possibly TRBD1 for D (6 bases). The CDR3 is 14 residues long. Trimming pared 5 bases from V and 8 bases from J, leaving 18 bases between. Germline lookup yields CDR1 SEHNR and CDR2 FQNEAQ (reference sequence). The CDR3, as DNA: TGTGCCAGCAGCCATGGACACGAGGGGGTAGGCTACACCTTC. It codes for CASSHGHEGVGYTF.

The chain combines TRBV6-5 with TRBJ1-6, with 9 bases that match TRBD1. Trimming cost V 6 bases and J 5 bases; bases outside gene matches: 5. The CDR3 is 15 residues long. Germline V CDR1 and CDR2: MNHEY, SVGAGI. In DNA form, the CDR3 reads TGTGCCAGCAGCGCGGACAGGGGTGATAATTCACCCCTCCACTTT. The encoded protein is CASSADRGDNSPLHF.

This clone was observed a single time. The rearrangement uses TRBV1 and TRBJ2-7; the table's D call TRBD2 went unverified against the DNA. TRBV1 is assigned pseudogene status. The CDR3 is 15 amino acids. In DNA form, the CDR3 reads TGCACCAGCAGCCGGGCATCGGGGGGGCTATACGAGCAGTACTTC. The encoded protein is CTSSRASGGLYEQYF.

The chain carries TRBV28 and TRBJ1-5, with a tentative D call TRBD1 (6 bases). The CDR3 covers 15 residues. V dropped 4 bases and J dropped 3 bases, with 13 bases sitting between them. CDR1 is MDHEN and CDR2 is SYDVKM in the germline V gene. In nucleotides, the CDR3 is TGTGCCAGCAGTTCCTTCGGACAGCCCAATCAGCCCCAGCATTTT. Its protein product is CASSSFGQPNQPQHF.

The chain couples TRBV5-1 to TRBJ1-3; D perhaps matches TRBD1 (6 bases). CDR1 and CDR2 (germline): SGHRS, YFSETQ. This CDR3 has 16 residues. Trimming removed 0 bases from V and 1 base from J, with 11 bases in between. The CDR3 protein is CASSLGVRGSGNTIYF. DNA for the CDR3: TGCGCCAGCAGCTTGGGAGTGAGGGGGTCTGGAAACACCATATATTTT.

J is TRBJ2-2 and V is TRBV9; tentatively, D is TRBD2 (5 bases). The germline V gene encodes CDR1 SGDLS and CDR2 YYNGEE. Trimming shortened V by 0 bases and J by 6 bases, and 9 bases separated the two germline ends. The CDR3 is made up of 14 amino acids. This CDR3 is CASSVERLPGELFF. The CDR3 DNA follows: TGTGCCAGCAGCGTAGAGCGGCTTCCCGGGGAGCTGTTTTTT.

The J gene is TRBJ2-7, the V gene TRBV6-1; unclear D gene. This CDR3 contains 12 residues. V shed 5 bases and J shed 5 bases, with 10 bases lying between them. The germline CDR1 and CDR2 sequences are MNHNS and SASEGT. As DNA, the CDR3 is TGTGCCAGCAGTCGGGTCGGCGACGAGCAGTACTTC. This codes for CASSRVGDEQYF.

This chain uses TRBV7-6 with TRBJ2-3; D is ambiguous. The CDR3 loop spans 15 amino acids. Trimming removed 5 bases at V and 4 bases at J, with 16 bases between. CDR1 and CDR2 (germline): SGHVS, FNYEAQ. Here the CDR3 reads CASSPSGSEADTQYF. The CDR3 DNA sequence: TGTGCCAGCAGCCCCTCGGGTAGTGAGGCAGATACGCAGTATTTT.

The V gene is TRBV5-1, the J gene TRBJ2-2; no firm D call. Germline CDR1 SGHRS, CDR2 YFSETQ. The ends were cut back, 0 bases at V and 0 bases at J, with 6 bases in the middle. The CDR3 loop spans 15 amino acids. CDR3 sequence: CASSLGPPNTGELFF. The CDR3 DNA sequence: TGCGCCAGCAGCTTGGGGCCACCGAACACCGGGGAGCTGTTTTTT.

The rearrangement joins TRBV19 to TRBJ1-5, with TRBD1 matching over 8 bases. Looked up from germline, CDR1 is LNHDA and CDR2 is SQIVND (reference sequence). The J segment lost 3 bases and the V segment lost 6 bases, leaving 10 bases of the junction unmatched. The CDR3 extends over 16 amino acids. The DNA for the CDR3 is TGTGCCAGTAGGAATGTTGGACAGGGTTACAATCAGCCCCAGCATTTT. Its translation: CASRNVGQGYNQPQHF.

The chain links TRBV19 to TRBJ2-7; 9 bases align to TRBD2. Germline V CDR1 and CDR2: LNHDA, SQIVND (reference sequence). CDR3 length: 13 residues. V dropped 3 bases and J dropped 6; count of bases not matched to a gene: 3. This CDR3 is CASSMVRGGEQYF. Written as DNA, the CDR3 is TGTGCCAGTAGTATGGTGCGGGGGGGCGAGCAGTACTTC. The whole variable domain, filled in from reference TRBV19 and TRBJ2-7, reads DGGITQSPKYLFRKEGQNVTLSCEQNLNHDAMYWYRQDPGQGLRLIYYSQIVNDFQKGDIAEGYSVSREKKESFPLTVTSAQKNPTAFYLCASSMVRGGEQYFGPGTRLTVT.